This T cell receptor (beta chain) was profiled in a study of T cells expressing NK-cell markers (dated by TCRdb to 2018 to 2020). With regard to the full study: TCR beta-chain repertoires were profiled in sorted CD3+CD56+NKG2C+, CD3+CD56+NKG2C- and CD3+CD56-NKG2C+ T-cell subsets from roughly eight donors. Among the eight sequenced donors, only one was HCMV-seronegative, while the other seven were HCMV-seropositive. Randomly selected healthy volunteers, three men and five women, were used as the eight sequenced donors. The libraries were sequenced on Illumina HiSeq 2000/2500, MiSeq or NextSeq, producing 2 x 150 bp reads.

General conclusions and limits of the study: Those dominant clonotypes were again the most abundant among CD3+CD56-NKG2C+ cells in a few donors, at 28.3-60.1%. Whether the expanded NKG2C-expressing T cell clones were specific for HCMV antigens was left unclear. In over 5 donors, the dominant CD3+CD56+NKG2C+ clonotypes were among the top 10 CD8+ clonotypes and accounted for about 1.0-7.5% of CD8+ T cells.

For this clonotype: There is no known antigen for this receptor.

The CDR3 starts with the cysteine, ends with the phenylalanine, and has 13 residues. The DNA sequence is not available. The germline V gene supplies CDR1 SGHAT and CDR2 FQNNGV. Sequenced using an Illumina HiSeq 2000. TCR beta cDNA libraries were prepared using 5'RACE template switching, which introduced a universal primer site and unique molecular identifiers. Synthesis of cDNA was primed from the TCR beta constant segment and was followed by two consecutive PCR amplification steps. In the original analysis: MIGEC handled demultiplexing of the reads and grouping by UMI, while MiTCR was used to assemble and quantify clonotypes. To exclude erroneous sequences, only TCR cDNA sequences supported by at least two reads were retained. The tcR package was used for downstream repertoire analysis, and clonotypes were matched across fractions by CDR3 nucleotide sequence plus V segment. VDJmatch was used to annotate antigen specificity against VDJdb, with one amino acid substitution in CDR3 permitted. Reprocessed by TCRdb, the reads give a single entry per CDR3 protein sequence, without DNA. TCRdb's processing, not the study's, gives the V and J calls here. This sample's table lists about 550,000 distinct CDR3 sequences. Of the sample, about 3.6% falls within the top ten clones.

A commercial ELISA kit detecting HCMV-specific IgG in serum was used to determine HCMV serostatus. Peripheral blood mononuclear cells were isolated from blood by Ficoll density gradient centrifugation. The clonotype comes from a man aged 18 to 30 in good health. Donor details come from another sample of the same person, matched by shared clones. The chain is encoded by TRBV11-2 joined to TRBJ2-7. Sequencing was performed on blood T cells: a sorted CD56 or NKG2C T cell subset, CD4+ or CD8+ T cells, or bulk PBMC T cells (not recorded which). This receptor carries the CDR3 CASSFDNLYEQYF.